These 24 T cell receptor beta chains were sequenced from one sample in a study of human T cells and chemical hapten exposure. Using its own MiXCR run on the RACE reads, TCRdb lists one record per CDR3 protein. The data contain roughly 64,000 distinct CDR3 sequences, approximately 10% of them singletons. Time point described: patch test 3, about 24 weeks after DPC sensitization. Treatment given: therapeutic diphenylcyclopropenone sensitization with weekly scalp DPC. Sample: whole blood, taken in connection with sensitization to the hapten diphenylcyclopropenone (DPC). The receptors stem from a woman aged 25-40 years with alopecia areata. Some clones in this sample may be carry-over from other donors' samples.

This clonotype showed up many times. The gene calls are TRBV5-1 and TRBJ1-1, with a possible D match to TRBD1 (5 bases). Trimming cost V 3 bases and J 0 bases, with 9 bases left between them. The CDR3 contains 14 residues. Germline lookup yields CDR1 SGHRS and CDR2 YFSETQ. CDR3 region: CASSWGPMNTEAFF. DNA for the CDR3: TGCGCCAGCAGCTGGGGACCGATGAACACTGAAGCTTTCTTT.

This clonotype has a handful of counts. The V and J genes are TRBV28 and TRBJ2-4; D unclear. This CDR3 contains 13 residues. V lost 7 bases to trimming and J lost 9 bases, with 16 bases between them. Per germline, CDR1 MDHEN and CDR2 SYDVKM. The CDR3 DNA follows: TGTGCCAGCACCCCTTCGGCCCCGGGCATTCAGTACTTC. This sequence encodes CASTPSAPGIQYF.

The table lists this clonotype with many counts. The V call is TRBV9, the J call TRBJ2-2, with TRBD1 as a possible D gene (6 bases). The CDR3 sequence is 14 residues long. Trimming removed 2 bases from V and 4 bases from J, with 9 bases in between. Per germline, CDR1 SGDLS and CDR2 YYNGEE. The CDR3 sequence is CASSVQGLTGELFF. The CDR3, as DNA: TGTGCCAGCAGCGTGCAGGGGCTCACCGGGGAGCTGTTTTTT. Full variable domain (remainder filled in from reference TRBV9 and TRBJ2-2): DSGVTQTPKHLITATGQRVTLRCSPRSGDLSVYWYQQSLDQGLQFLIQYYNGEERAKGNILERFSAQQFPDLHSELNLSSLELGDSALYFCASSVQGLTGELFFGEGSRLTVL.

This clonotype was detected a few times. The gene calls are TRBV10-3 and TRBJ2-5; 7 bases map to TRBD1. After removal of 6 bases from V and 1 base from J, the junction contained 2 bases not matched to a gene. There are 13 residues in the CDR3. In germline, CDR1 is ENHRY, CDR2 SYGVKD. CDR3 DNA sequence: TGTGCCATCAGGGGACAGTCCCAAGAGACCCAGTACTTC. This gives the protein CAIRGQSQETQYF.

The chain couples TRBV12-3 or TRBV12-4 to TRBJ1-2; 8 bases line up with TRBD1. J lost 2 bases, V lost 7 bases, and 9 bases had no gene match. The CDR3 has 15 amino acids. The CDR3 DNA reads TGTGCCAGCACCTCTTCAGGGGGCAGGAACTATGGCTACACCTTC. It codes for CASTSSGGRNYGYTF.

The CDR3 is CSHKPGLALHGEQFF. The CDR3 nucleotides are TGCAGCCACAAACCGGGACTAGCTCTTCATGGTGAGCAGTTCTTC. V is TRBV20-1 and J is TRBJ2-1; 9 positions agree with TRBD2. This CDR3 has 15 residues. Germline CDR1 is DFQATT and CDR2 is SNEGSKA (reference sequence).

This clonotype came up many times. The CDR3 here is CATYDRLDGYTF. CDR3 bases: TGTGCCACCTACGACAGGCTCGACGGCTACACCTTC. This rearrangement joins TRBV27 to TRBJ1-2; a possible D gene is TRBD1 (6 bases). Between the trimmed V and J ends, which lost 10 bases and 8 bases, there was a span of 17 bases. The CDR3 is 12 amino acids. Germline loops: CDR1 MNHEY, CDR2 SMNVEV (reference sequence).

This chain connects TRBV7-9 to TRBJ2-7; D may be TRBD1 or TRBD2 (5 bases each). The length of the CDR3 is 15 residues. The germline gives CDR1 SEHNR, CDR2 FQNEAQ (reference sequence). V was pared by 1 base and J by 1 base, with 11 bases between. CDR3 sequence reads: CASSLVQGVSYEQYF. Written as DNA, the CDR3 is TGTGCCAGCAGCTTAGTTCAGGGAGTGTCCTACGAGCAGTACTTC.

Ten or more counts support this clonotype. This sequence joins TRBV29-1 and TRBJ1-6; perhaps TRBD1 as D (6 bases). This CDR3 has 13 residues. Germline CDR1 SQVTM, CDR2 ANQGSEA. Between the trimmed V and J ends, which lost 6 bases and 6 bases, there was a span of 12 bases. The DNA for the CDR3 is TGCAGCGTGCAACAGGGATCTAATTCACCCCTCCACTTT. It is translated as CSVQQGSNSPLHF.

The chain uses TRBV28 and TRBJ1-1; tentatively, D is TRBD1 (6 bases). Germline lookup yields CDR1 MDHEN and CDR2 SYDVKM. V was pared by 5 bases and J by 0 bases, with 16 bases between. CDR3 length: 16 amino acids. CDR3: CASSRSRGRLNTEAFF. The CDR3 DNA is TGTGCCAGCAGTCGCAGCAGGGGTCGGTTGAACACTGAAGCTTTCTTT.

Only a few counts were recorded for this clonotype. The J gene is TRBJ2-6, the V gene TRBV13, with 7 bases identical to TRBD1. The CDR3 has 17 residues. The V segment lost 6 bases and the J segment 0 bases; nucleotides outside the gene matches: 8. Looked up from germline, CDR1 is PRHDT and CDR2 is FYEKMQ (reference sequence). The CDR3 loop reads CASRPQGVISGANVLTF. As DNA, the CDR3 is TGTGCCAGCAGACCCCAGGGGGTAATCTCTGGGGCCAACGTCCTGACTTTC. Complete variable domain (other parts from reference TRBV13 and TRBJ2-6): AAGVIQSPRHLIKEKRETATLKCYPIPRHDTVYWYQQGPGQDPQFLISFYEKMQSDKGSIPDRFSAQQFSDYHSELNMSSLELGDSALYFCASRPQGVISGANVLTFGAGSRLTVL.

This clonotype was observed at least ten times. The chain uses TRBV9 and TRBJ1-4; TRBD1 matches 9 bases. The CDR3 has 16 residues. Germline V gene sequence: CDR1 SGDLS, CDR2 YYNGEE. The trim removed 0 bases at V and 8 bases at J, leaving 8 bases unmatched. The CDR3 nucleotides are TGTGCCAGCAGCGTAGCGGTTGGGGACAGGGACGAAAAACTGTTTTTT. Translated: CASSVAVGDRDEKLFF.

The chain is built from TRBV20-1 and TRBJ2-1, with D uncertain. This CDR3 has 12 amino acids. CDR1 is DFQATT, CDR2 SNEGSKA, per germline (reference sequence). The V and J ends lost 5 bases and 7 bases respectively, with 12 bases between them. The CDR3 DNA sequence: TGCAGTGCTGCGATCGATAAGAATGAGCAGTTCTTC. Translating gives CSAAIDKNEQFF.

The table lists this clonotype with many counts. This rearrangement joins TRBV20-1 to TRBJ2-2, with 12 bases fitting TRBD2. J was trimmed by 7 bases and V by 2 bases; bases with no gene match: 23. The length of the CDR3 is 21 residues. CDR1 is DFQATT and CDR2 is SNEGSKA in the germline V gene (reference sequence). DNA for the CDR3: TGCAGTGCTAGACCCGAACGGGCTAGCGGGGGGGTTGGCCCCCGCCGCGGGGAGCTGTTTTTT. Translated: CSARPERASGGVGPRRGELFF.

This clonotype was recorded at least ten times. J is TRBJ1-1 and V is TRBV7-2, with D hard to call. The CDR3 has 14 amino acids. V lost 5 bases and J lost 0, with 10 bases in between. Germline V lookup: CDR1 SGHTA, CDR2 FQGNSA. The CDR3 loop is CASSIRNMNTEAFF. The DNA for the CDR3 is TGTGCCAGCAGCATCCGGAACATGAACACTGAAGCTTTCTTT.

This clonotype was counted a few times. The CDR3 coding sequence is TGCAGTGCTAGCCGCAGTAAAGAGACCCAGTACTTC. It specifies CSASRSKETQYF. The chain uses TRBV20-1 and TRBJ2-5; D call uncertain. The CDR3 runs 12 residues. Germline V gene lookup returns CDR1 DFQATT and CDR2 SNEGSKA (reference sequence). V was shortened by 3 bases and J by 3 bases, with 8 bases between the two germline ends.

This clonotype occurred many times. V is TRBV7-2 and J is TRBJ2-7; 7 nucleotides match TRBD2. The junction had 3 bases not matched to a gene; V was cut back by 1 base and J by 6 bases. CDR1 SGHTA and CDR2 FQGNSA come from the germline V gene. The CDR3 runs to 13 residues. This CDR3 is CASSLGTGGEQYF. The CDR3 DNA reads as TGTGCCAGCAGCTTAGGGACGGGGGGCGAGCAGTACTTC. Full variable domain (outside the CDR3, taken from reference TRBV7-2 and TRBJ2-7): GAGVSQSPSNKVTEKGKDVELRCDPISGHTALYWYRQSLGQGLEFLIYFQGNSAPDKSGLPSDRFSAERTGGSVSTLTIQRTQQEDSAVYLCASSLGTGGEQYFGPGTRLTVT.

This clonotype was recorded many times. The chain has TRBV24-1 and TRBJ1-2; D not resolved. V gave up 3 bases and J gave up 8 bases, with 12 bases separating them. CDR1 and CDR2 (germline): KGHDR, SFDVKD. The CDR3 contains 13 residues. The CDR3 loop reads CATSDTYGNGYTF. In nucleotides, the CDR3 is TGTGCCACCAGTGATACCTACGGTAACGGCTACACCTTC.

Many counts were recorded for this clonotype. This chain uses TRBV5-1 with TRBJ2-3; 8 nucleotides agree with TRBD2. This CDR3 is built from 15 residues. Germline CDR1 is SGHRS and CDR2 is YFSETQ. J gave up 2 bases and V 1 base, and 3 bases lay outside the gene matches. DNA for the CDR3: TGCGCCAGCAGCTTGCCGGGGGGGCCCACAGATACGCAGTATTTT. Its translation is CASSLPGGPTDTQYF.

This clonotype occurred a few times. The chain couples TRBV9 to TRBJ1-1; D remains ambiguous. Germline V lookup: CDR1 SGDLS, CDR2 YYNGEE. Trimming took off 0 bases at V and 1 base at J, with 7 bases between the two ends. The CDR3 runs 14 residues. The CDR3 loop is CASSVGSQNTEAFF. The CDR3 DNA reads TGTGCCAGCAGCGTAGGGTCGCAGAACACTGAAGCTTTCTTT.

This clonotype was seen repeatedly, ten times or more. The rearrangement uses TRBV11-2 and TRBJ2-1; tentatively, D is TRBD1 (5 bases). Looked up from germline, CDR1 is SGHAT and CDR2 is FQNNGV. V shed 5 bases and J shed 9 bases, with 17 bases lying between them. The CDR3 has 14 residues. The CDR3, as DNA: TGTGCCAGCAGCCCCTCTCGATGGGGCACTGAGCAGTTCTTC. Encoded protein: CASSPSRWGTEQFF.

This rearrangement joins TRBV4-3 to TRBJ1-2; D gene uncertain. From germline, CDR1 is LGHNA and CDR2 YSLEER. The CDR3 is 15 amino acids. V lost 0 bases to trimming and J lost 4 bases, with 12 bases between them. Here the CDR3 DNA reads TGCGCCAGCAGCCAAGATTTGGGCCAGGCCTATGGCTACACCTTC. Translation: CASSQDLGQAYGYTF.

There are many counts of this clonotype. The chain links TRBV3-1 to TRBJ1-6; D remains unclear. The length of the CDR3 is 13 residues. Trimming cost V 7 bases and J 0 bases, with 4 bases left between them. Germline CDR1 and CDR2: LGHDT and YNNKEL (reference sequence). The CDR3 bases are TGTGCCAGCACCCTCTCCTATAATTCACCCCTCCACTTT. Translation: CASTLSYNSPLHF.

The chain combines TRBV12-3 or TRBV12-4 with TRBJ1-5; D is unresolved. CDR3 length: 14 amino acids. Deletions cut 4 bases from V and 2 bases from J, with 9 bases between. CDR3 coding DNA: TGTGCCAGCAGTTCCCAGGTGGGCAATCAGCCCCAGCATTTT. It is translated as CASSSQVGNQPQHF.